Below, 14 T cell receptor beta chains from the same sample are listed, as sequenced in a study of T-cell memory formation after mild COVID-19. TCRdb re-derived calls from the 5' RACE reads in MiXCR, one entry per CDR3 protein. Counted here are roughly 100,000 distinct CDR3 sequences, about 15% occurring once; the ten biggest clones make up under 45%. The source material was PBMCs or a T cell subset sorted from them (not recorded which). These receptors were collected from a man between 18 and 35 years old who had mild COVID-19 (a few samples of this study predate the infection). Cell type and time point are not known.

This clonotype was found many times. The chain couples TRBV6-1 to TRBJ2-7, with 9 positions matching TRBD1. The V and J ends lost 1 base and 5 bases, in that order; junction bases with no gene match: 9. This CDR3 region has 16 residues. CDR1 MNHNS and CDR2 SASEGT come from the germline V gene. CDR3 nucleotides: TGTGCCAGCAGTGAAGAAGAGGGGACAGGGTCGCACGAGCAGTACTTC. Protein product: CASSEEEGTGSHEQYF.

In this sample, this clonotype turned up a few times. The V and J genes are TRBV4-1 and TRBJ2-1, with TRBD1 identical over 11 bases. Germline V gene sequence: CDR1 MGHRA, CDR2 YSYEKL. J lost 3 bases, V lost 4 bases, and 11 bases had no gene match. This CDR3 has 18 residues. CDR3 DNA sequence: TGCGCCAGCAGCCTCTTCCCCCGGACAGGGGGCGGCTACAATGAGCAGTTCTTC. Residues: CASSLFPRTGGGYNEQFF.

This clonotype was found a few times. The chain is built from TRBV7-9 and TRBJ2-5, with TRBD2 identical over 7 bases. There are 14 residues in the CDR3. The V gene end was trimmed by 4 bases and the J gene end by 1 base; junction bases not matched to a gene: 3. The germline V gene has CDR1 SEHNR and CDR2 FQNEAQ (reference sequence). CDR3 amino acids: CASSSSGAQETQYF. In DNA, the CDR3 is TGTGCCAGCAGCTCTAGCGGAGCCCAAGAGACCCAGTACTTC.

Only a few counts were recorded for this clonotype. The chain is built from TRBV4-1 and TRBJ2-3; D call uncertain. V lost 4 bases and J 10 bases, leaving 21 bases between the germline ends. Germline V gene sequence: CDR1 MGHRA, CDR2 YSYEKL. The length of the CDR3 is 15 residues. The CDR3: CASSPSVGRPTPQYF. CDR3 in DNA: TGCGCCAGCAGCCCGAGTGTGGGCAGACCAACCCCGCAGTATTTT.

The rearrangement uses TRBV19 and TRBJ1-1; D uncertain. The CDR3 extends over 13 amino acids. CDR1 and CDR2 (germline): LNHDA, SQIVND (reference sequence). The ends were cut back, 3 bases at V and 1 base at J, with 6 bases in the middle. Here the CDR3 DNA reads TGTGCCAGTAGTATCGGGAAGAACACTGAAGCTTTCTTT. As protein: CASSIGKNTEAFF.

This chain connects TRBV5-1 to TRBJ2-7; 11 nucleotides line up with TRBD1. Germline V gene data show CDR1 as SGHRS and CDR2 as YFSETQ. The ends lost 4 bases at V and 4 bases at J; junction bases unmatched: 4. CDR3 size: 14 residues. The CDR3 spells CASSLGTGGYEQYV. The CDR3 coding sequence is TGCGCCAGCAGCCTCGGGACAGGGGGATACGAGCAGTACGTC.

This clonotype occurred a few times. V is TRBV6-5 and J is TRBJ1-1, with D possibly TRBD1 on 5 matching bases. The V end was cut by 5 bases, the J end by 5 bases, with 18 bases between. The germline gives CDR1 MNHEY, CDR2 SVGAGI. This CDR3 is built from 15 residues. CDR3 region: CASSTPGYRQTEAFF. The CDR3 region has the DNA TGTGCCAGCAGTACCCCGGGGTACAGGCAAACTGAAGCTTTCTTT.

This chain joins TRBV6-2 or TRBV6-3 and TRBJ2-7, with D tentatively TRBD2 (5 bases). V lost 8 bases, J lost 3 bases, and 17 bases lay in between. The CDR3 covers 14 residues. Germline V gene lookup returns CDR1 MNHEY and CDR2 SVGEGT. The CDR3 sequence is CASLTRVGFYEQYF. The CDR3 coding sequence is TGTGCCAGCCTAACGAGGGTTGGGTTCTACGAGCAGTACTTC.

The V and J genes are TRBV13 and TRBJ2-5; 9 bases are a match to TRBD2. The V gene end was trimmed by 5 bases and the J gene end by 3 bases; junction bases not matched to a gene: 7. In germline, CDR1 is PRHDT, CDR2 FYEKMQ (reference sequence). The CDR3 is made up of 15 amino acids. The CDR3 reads CASSQPKREEETQYF. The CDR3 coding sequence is TGTGCCAGCAGCCAACCCAAGCGGGAGGAAGAGACCCAGTACTTC.

CDR3 in amino acids: CASSLAGSGLNEQFF. CDR3 in DNA: TGCGCCAGCAGCTTGGCCGGATCAGGGCTCAATGAGCAGTTCTTC. The chain joins TRBV5-1 to TRBJ2-1, with a possible D match to TRBD1 (5 bases). The CDR3 is made up of 15 amino acids. The germline CDR1 and CDR2 sequences are SGHRS and YFSETQ. Trimming pared 0 bases from V and 6 bases from J, leaving 13 bases between.

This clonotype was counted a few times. DNA of the CDR3: TGTGCCAGCAGCCCCTCCGGGACAGGGCAGCAGTACGTC. Translation: CASSPSGTGQQYV. The chain uses TRBV7-9 and TRBJ2-7; 9 bases match TRBD1. CDR1 and CDR2 from the germline V gene are SEHNR and FQNEAQ (reference sequence). Trimming took 5 bases from V and 8 from J; bases not matched to a gene: 7. This CDR3 has 13 residues.

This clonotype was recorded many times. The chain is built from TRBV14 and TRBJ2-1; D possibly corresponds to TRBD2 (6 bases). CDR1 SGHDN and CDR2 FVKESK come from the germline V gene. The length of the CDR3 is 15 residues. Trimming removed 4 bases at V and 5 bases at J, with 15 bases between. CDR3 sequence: CASSPTGTSHNEQFF. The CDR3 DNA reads TGTGCCAGCAGCCCCACTGGGACTTCCCACAATGAGCAGTTCTTC.

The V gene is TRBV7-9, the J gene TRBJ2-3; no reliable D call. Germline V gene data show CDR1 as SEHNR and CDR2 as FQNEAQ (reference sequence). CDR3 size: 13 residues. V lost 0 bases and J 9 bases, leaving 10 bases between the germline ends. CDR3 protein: CASSLATPNTQYF. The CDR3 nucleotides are TGTGCCAGCAGCTTAGCGACACCTAACACGCAGTATTTT.

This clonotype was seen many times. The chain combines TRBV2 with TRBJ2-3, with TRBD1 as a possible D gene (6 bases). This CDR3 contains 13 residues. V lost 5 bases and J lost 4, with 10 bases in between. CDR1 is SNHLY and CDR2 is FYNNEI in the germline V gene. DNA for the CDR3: TGTGCCAGCAGTCCCAGGGGATCAGATACGCAGTATTTT. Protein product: CASSPRGSDTQYF.